What follows are 22 T cell receptor beta chains derived from one specimen sequenced in a study of blood T cell repertoires in COVID-19. The method was immunoSEQ multiplex PCR; TCRdb's version includes in-frame clones alone and lacks a portion of them. The repertoire includes tens of thousands of clones, about nine tenths of them detected once, and roughly 6.3% sits in the top ten. The sequenced sample consisted of peripheral blood. The receptors were sampled from a man aged 18-30 years with COVID-19, enrolled during active disease.

J is TRBJ2-1 and V is TRBV14; 8 nucleotides line up with TRBD2. The CDR3 runs to 12 residues. The V gene's germline CDR1 is SGHDN and CDR2 FVKESK. V was clipped by 0 bases and J by 16 bases; unmatched bases: 5. This CDR3 is CASSQDSSGSFF. The CDR3 DNA reads as TGTGCCAGCAGCCAAGATAGCAGCGGGAGCTTCTTC.

The genes are TRBV19 and TRBJ2-1, with 9 positions matching TRBD2. The J segment lost 8 bases and the V segment lost 10 bases, leaving 15 bases of the junction unmatched. This CDR3 is 15 amino acids long. Germline V gene data show CDR1 as LNHDA and CDR2 as SQIVND (reference sequence). CDR3 DNA sequence: TGTGCCACCAGCCTGACTAGCGGTAGGGGGGATGAGCAGTTCTTC. It yields the protein CATSLTSGRGDEQFF.

This clone showed up just once. One end of the junction is discordant with germline, which a read error may explain. This chain links TRBV11-2 with TRBJ1-4, with unresolved D. CDR3 length equals 12 residues. The V gene's germline CDR1 is SGHAT and CDR2 FQNNGV. The CDR3 coding sequence is TGTGCCAGCAGTTTATCCCGAGAAAAACTGCTTTTT. As protein: CASSLSREKLLF. Variable domain in full (rest from reference TRBV11-2 and TRBJ1-4): EAGVAQSPRYKIIEKRQSVAFWCNPISGHATLYWYQQILGQGPKLLIQFQNNGVVDDSQLPKDRFSAERLKGVDSTLKIQPAKLEDSAVYLCASSLSREKLLFGSGTQLSVL.

The rearrangement joins TRBV6-5 to TRBJ2-3, with a possible D match to TRBD2 (5 bases). V was shortened by 8 bases and J by 2 bases, with 14 bases between the two germline ends. The CDR3 extends over 14 amino acids. The germline V gene has CDR1 MNHEY and CDR2 SVGAGI. The CDR3 nucleotides are TGTGCCAGCCGATCTCGGGATTTCACAGATACGCAGTATTTT. This gives the protein CASRSRDFTDTQYF.

The chain links TRBV27 to TRBJ1-5; 10 bases are a match to TRBD1. The V gene's germline CDR1 is MNHEY and CDR2 SMNVEV (reference sequence). V lost 6 bases to trimming and J lost 10 bases; unmatched junction nucleotides: 9. The CDR3 is 14 residues long. The CDR3 here is CASRPRQGARPQHF. The CDR3 region has the DNA TGTGCCAGCAGACCCCGACAGGGGGCCCGTCCCCAGCATTTT.

This sequence joins TRBV12-3 or TRBV12-4 and TRBJ2-1, with a possible D match to TRBD2 (6 bases). The CDR3 length is 13 residues. V was cut by 5 bases and J by 8 bases, with 13 bases left in between. The CDR3 nucleotides are TGTGCCAGCAGTCAGGGAGGTCTCCATGAGCAGTTCTTC. Its protein product is CASSQGGLHEQFF.

The V call is TRBV13, the J call TRBJ2-1, with 8 bases matching TRBD2. The CDR3 loop spans 19 amino acids. Trimming at V came to 0 bases and at J to 7 bases, leaving 17 bases not matched to a gene. Per the germline V gene, CDR1 is PRHDT and CDR2 is FYEKMQ (reference sequence). CDR3 loop: CASSLGLAGLQGIRNEQFF. CDR3 sequence (DNA): TGTGCCAGCAGCTTAGGGCTAGCGGGCCTCCAAGGTATTAGGAATGAGCAGTTCTTC. Full variable domain (rest looked up from reference TRBV13 and TRBJ2-1): AAGVIQSPRHLIKEKRETATLKCYPIPRHDTVYWYQQGPGQDPQFLISFYEKMQSDKGSIPDRFSAQQFSDYHSELNMSSLELGDSALYFCASSLGLAGLQGIRNEQFFGPGTRLTVL.

This sequence joins TRBV9 and TRBJ2-7, with 9 bases fitting TRBD1. Germline CDR1 and CDR2: SGDLS and YYNGEE. There are 15 residues in the CDR3. V was pared by 3 bases and J by 5 bases, with 9 bases of the junction left unmatched. CDR3 sequence: CASSASRDRVHEQYF. In DNA, the CDR3 is TGTGCCAGCAGCGCTAGCCGGGACAGGGTCCACGAGCAGTACTTC.

This chain uses TRBV14 with TRBJ2-5, with 7 bases aligning to TRBD1. The CDR3 is made up of 13 amino acids. Germline values: CDR1 SGHDN, CDR2 FVKESK. The V and J ends lost 4 bases and 4 bases, in that order; junction bases with no gene match: 3. CDR3 sequence (DNA): TGTGCCAGCAGCCTCAGGGGGAGAGAGACCCAGTACTTC. Translation gives CASSLRGRETQYF.

This chain uses TRBV4-1 with TRBJ2-3; 8 positions agree with TRBD1. CDR1 MGHRA and CDR2 YSYEKL come from the germline V gene. The CDR3 spans 15 residues. V trimming: 1 base; J trimming: 4 bases; junction bases outside the gene matches: 4. This chain's CDR3 is CASSQVDREADTQYF. CDR3 in DNA: TGCGCCAGCAGCCAAGTGGACAGGGAGGCAGATACGCAGTATTTT.

The chain is built from TRBV11-2 and TRBJ1-1, with TRBD1 matching over 9 bases. V gave up 6 bases and J gave up 10 bases; unmatched junction bases: 6. Germline CDR1 and CDR2: SGHAT and FQNNGV. CDR3 length equals 12 residues. The CDR3 reads CASRGSQGAAFF. The CDR3 nucleotides are TGTGCCAGCAGGGGATCACAGGGGGCAGCTTTCTTT.

The V and J genes are TRBV14 and TRBJ1-6, with D possibly being TRBD1 (6 bases). CDR1 SGHDN and CDR2 FVKESK come from the germline V gene. This CDR3 is built from 15 residues. Trimming cost V 0 bases and J 13 bases, with 16 bases left between them. CDR3 region: CASSQDGGGARPLHF. CDR3 coding DNA: TGTGCCAGCAGCCAAGATGGTGGGGGGGCTCGGCCCCTCCACTTT.

The rearrangement joins TRBV4-2 to TRBJ2-1; D gene uncertain. The CDR3 loop spans 16 amino acids. The ends were cut back, 2 bases at V and 0 bases at J, with 11 bases in the middle. Germline CDR1 and CDR2: LGHNA and YNFKEQ. The CDR3 spells CASSQTDSYSYNEQFF. The CDR3 DNA follows: TGTGCCAGCAGCCAAACCGACTCGTACTCCTACAATGAGCAGTTCTTC.

This rearrangement joins TRBV5-1 to TRBJ2-3; 12 bases are shared with TRBD2. CDR3 length equals 16 residues. After removal of 3 bases from V and 2 bases from J, the junction contained 4 bases not matched to a gene. Germline CDR1 and CDR2: SGHRS and YFSETQ. DNA of the CDR3: TGCGCCAGCAGCTCTAGGACTAGCGGGGTCACAGATACGCAGTATTTT. This encodes CASSSRTSGVTDTQYF.

The chain employs TRBV19 and TRBJ2-7; 8 bases are shared with TRBD2. The CDR3 loop spans 16 amino acids. The germline V gene has CDR1 LNHDA and CDR2 SQIVND (reference sequence). The junction had 6 bases not matched to a gene; V was cut back by 0 bases and J by 2 bases. CDR3 protein: CASSIDFGLAAYEQYF. CDR3 DNA sequence: TGTGCCAGTAGTATAGATTTCGGACTAGCAGCCTACGAGCAGTACTTC.

This chain connects TRBV7-2 to TRBJ1-6; D perhaps matches TRBD1 (6 bases). Germline assignment: CDR1 SGHTA and CDR2 FQGNSA. This CDR3 comprises 14 residues. The V gene lost 2 bases and the J gene lost 8 bases, with 10 bases spanning the gap. The CDR3 loop is CASSLTGRYSPLHF. CDR3 nucleotides: TGTGCCAGCAGCTTAACAGGGAGATATTCACCCCTCCACTTT.

This clone was counted a single time. A junction boundary mismatches the germline segment, possibly from a read error. The rearrangement links TRBV6-2 or TRBV6-3 to TRBJ1-4; a possible D gene is TRBD1 (5 bases). This CDR3 is 15 amino acids long. The germline V gene has CDR1 MNHEY and CDR2 SVGEGT. The CDR3 region is CASSYRGTADEKLLF. The CDR3 bases are TGTGCCAGCAGTTACCGCGGGACGGCCGATGAAAAACTGCTTTTT.

This sequence joins TRBV3-1 (or the pseudogene TRBV3-2) and TRBJ2-2, with D possibly being TRBD2 (6 bases). The CDR3 loop spans 13 amino acids. Germline V lookup: CDR1 LGHDT, CDR2 YNNKEL (reference sequence). The V and J ends lost 4 bases and 6 bases respectively, with 9 bases between them. The CDR3 region is CASSRREAGELFF. The CDR3 region has the DNA TGTGCCAGCAGCCGCAGGGAGGCCGGGGAGCTGTTTTTT.

This clone was seen a handful of times. The V and J genes are TRBV21-1 and TRBJ2-7; no DNA check was done on the table's D call, TRBD2. TRBV21-1 is a pseudogene locus. The CDR3 is 15 residues long. DNA for the CDR3: TGTGCCAGGCCCCAGCGGGCCGAGGCCCCCCGCGAGCAGTACTTC. Its translation is CARPQRAEAPREQYF.

CDR3 protein: CASSRLAGGSAAETQYF. The CDR3 bases are TGTGCCAGCAGCCGACTAGCGGGAGGGTCGGCGGCAGAGACCCAGTACTTC. V is TRBV11-2 and J is TRBJ2-5, with TRBD2 matching 14 bases. V was pared by 5 bases and J by 4 bases, with 9 bases of the junction left unmatched. Germline CDR1 reads SGHAT; CDR2 reads FQNNGV. This CDR3 is 17 amino acids long.

This sequence joins TRBV11-2 and TRBJ2-1; no clear D. Deletions cut 3 bases from V and 5 bases from J, with 20 bases between. Germline loops: CDR1 SGHAT, CDR2 FQNNGV. CDR3 size: 17 residues. The CDR3 nucleotides are TGTGCCAGCAGCTTCGAATGGCAGAGAGCGCTTAACAATGAGCAGTTCTTC. Its protein is CASSFEWQRALNNEQFF.

This chain's CDR3 is CAIGTKYNEQFF. CDR3 DNA sequence: TGTGCCATCGGGACTAAATACAATGAGCAGTTCTTC. This rearrangement joins TRBV10-3 to TRBJ2-1; the match to TRBD2 covers 7 bases. Looked up from germline, CDR1 is ENHRY and CDR2 is SYGVKD. The CDR3 has 12 amino acids. The trim removed 8 bases at V and 4 bases at J, leaving 2 bases unmatched.